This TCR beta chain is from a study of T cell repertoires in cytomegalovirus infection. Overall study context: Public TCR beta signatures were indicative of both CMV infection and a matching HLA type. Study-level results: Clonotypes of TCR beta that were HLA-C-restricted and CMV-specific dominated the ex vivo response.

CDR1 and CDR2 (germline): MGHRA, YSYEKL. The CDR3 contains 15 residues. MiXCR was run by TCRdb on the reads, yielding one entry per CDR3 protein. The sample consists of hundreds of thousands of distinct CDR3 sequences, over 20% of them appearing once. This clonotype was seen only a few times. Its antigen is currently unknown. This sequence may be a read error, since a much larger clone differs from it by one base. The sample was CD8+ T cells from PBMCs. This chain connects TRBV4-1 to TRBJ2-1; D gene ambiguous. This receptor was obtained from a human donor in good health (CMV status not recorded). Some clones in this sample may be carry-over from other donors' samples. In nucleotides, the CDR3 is TGCGTCAGCAGCCAAGAAGAATCGATCCCCAATGAGCAGTTCTTC. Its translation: CVSSQEESIPNEQFF.